This T cell receptor beta chain was captured by sequencing in a study of blood T cell repertoires in COVID-19. For the study at large: The United States, Italy and Spain provided the acute and convalescent COVID-19 samples. In each case, the material was cDNA or gDNA derived from T cells, B-cell-depleted T cells, or PBMCs.

In the original workflow: Nucleated cell counts were estimated from reference gene primer amplification. The repertoire was sequenced with immunoSEQ multiplex PCR; TCRdb's copy has only in-frame clones and lacks some. V, J and clone size are taken as reported in that table, and D and trimming were inferred from the DNA itself. The table lists around 150,000 clones, roughly 85% of them singletons. This CDR3 has 13 amino acids. V lost 1 base, J lost 1 base, and 5 bases lay in between. Germline V lookup: CDR1 SGDLS, CDR2 YYNGEE. The table lists this clone with a few counts. This receptor was taken from a man in his 60s with acute or convalescent COVID-19. The sequencing sample was made of peripheral blood. V usage is TRBV9 and J usage is TRBJ1-1; no firm D call. CDR3 sequence (DNA): TGTGCCAGCAGCGTATACAAGAACACTGAAGCTTTCTTT. This translates into CASSVYKNTEAFF.